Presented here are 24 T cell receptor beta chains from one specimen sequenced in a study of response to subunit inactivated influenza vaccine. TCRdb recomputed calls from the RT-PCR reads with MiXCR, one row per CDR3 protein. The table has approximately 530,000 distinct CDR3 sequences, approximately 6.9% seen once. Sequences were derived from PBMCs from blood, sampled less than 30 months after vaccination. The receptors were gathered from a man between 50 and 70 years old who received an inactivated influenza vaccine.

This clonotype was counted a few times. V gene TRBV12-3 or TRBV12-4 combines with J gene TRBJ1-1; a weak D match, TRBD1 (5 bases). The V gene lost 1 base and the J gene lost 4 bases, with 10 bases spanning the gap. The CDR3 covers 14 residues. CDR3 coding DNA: TGTGCCAGCAGTTTAGGTCCAGGGTCCACTGAAGCTTTCTTT. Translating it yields CASSLGPGSTEAFF.

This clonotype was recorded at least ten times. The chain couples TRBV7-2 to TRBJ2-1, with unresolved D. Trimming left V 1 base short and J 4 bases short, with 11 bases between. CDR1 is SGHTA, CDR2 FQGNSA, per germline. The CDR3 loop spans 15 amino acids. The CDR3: CASSLGGRSYNEQFF. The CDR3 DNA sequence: TGTGCCAGCAGCTTAGGCGGCAGATCATACAATGAGCAGTTCTTC.

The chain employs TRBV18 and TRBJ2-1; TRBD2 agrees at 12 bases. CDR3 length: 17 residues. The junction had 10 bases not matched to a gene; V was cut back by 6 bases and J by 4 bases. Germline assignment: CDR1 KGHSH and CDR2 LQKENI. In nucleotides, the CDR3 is TGTGCCAGCTCTCGAAAACTAGCGGGAGGATCTTACAATGAGCAGTTCTTC. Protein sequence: CASSRKLAGGSYNEQFF.

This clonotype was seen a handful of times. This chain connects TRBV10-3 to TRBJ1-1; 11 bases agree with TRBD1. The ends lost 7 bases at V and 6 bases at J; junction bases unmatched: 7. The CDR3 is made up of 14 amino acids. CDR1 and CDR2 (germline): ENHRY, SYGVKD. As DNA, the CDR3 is TGTGCCATCAATAAGGGACAGGGGGTCGCTGAAGCTTTCTTT. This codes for CAINKGQGVAEAFF.

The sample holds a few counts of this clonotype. CDR3 sequence: CASSLTPWERTDTQYF. CDR3 nucleotide sequence: TGTGCCAGCAGCTTGACCCCCTGGGAGCGGACAGATACGCAGTATTTT. The chain uses TRBV7-2 and TRBJ2-3; D may be TRBD2 (5 bases). This CDR3 is 16 amino acids long. Germline loops: CDR1 SGHTA, CDR2 FQGNSA. V lost 3 bases and J 3 bases, leaving 16 bases between the germline ends.

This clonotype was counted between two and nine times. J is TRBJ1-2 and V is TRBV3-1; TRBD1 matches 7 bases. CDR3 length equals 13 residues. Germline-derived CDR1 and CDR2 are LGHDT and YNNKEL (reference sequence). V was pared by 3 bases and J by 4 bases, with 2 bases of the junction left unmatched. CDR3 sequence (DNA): TGTGCCAGCAGCCATAGGGACAGCTATGGCTACACCTTC. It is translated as CASSHRDSYGYTF.

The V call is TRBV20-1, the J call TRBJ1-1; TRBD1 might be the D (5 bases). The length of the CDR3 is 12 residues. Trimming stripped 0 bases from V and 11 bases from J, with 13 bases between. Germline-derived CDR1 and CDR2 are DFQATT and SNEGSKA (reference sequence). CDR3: CSARETVVSAFF. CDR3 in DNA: TGCAGTGCTAGAGAGACAGTCGTTAGTGCTTTCTTT.

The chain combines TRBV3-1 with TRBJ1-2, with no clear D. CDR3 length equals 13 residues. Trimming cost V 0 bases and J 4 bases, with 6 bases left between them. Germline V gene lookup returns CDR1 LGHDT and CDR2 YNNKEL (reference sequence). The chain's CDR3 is CASSQDRLYGYTF. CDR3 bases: TGTGCCAGCAGCCAAGACAGGCTCTATGGCTACACCTTC. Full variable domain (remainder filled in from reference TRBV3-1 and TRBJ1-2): DTAVSQTPKYLVTQMGNDKSIKCEQNLGHDTMYWYKQDSKKFLKIMFSYNNKELIINETVPNRFSPKSPDKAHLNLHINSLELGDSAVYFCASSQDRLYGYTFGSGTRLTVV.

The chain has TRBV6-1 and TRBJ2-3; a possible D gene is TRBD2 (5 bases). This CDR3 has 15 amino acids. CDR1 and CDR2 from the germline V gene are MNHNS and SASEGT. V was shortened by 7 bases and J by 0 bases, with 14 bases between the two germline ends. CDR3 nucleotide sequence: TGTGCCAGCACCCAAACGAGGGCCAGCACAGATACGCAGTATTTT. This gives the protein CASTQTRASTDTQYF.

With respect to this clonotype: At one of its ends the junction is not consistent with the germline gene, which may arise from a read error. The CDR3: CCARDSGTSGGHEQFF. In nucleotides, the CDR3 is TGCTGTGCTAGAGATTCCGGGACTAGCGGAGGACATGAGCAGTTCTTC. The V gene is TRBV20-1, the J gene TRBJ2-1; 11 bases align to TRBD2. CDR3 size: 16 residues. CDR1 and CDR2 from the germline V gene are DFQATT and SNEGSKA (reference sequence).

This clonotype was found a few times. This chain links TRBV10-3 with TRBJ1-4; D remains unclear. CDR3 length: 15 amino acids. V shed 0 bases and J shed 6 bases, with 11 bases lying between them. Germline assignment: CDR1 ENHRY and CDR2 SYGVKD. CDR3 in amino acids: CAISESTGFYEKLFF. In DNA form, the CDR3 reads TGTGCCATCAGTGAGTCTACGGGGTTTTATGAAAAACTGTTTTTT.

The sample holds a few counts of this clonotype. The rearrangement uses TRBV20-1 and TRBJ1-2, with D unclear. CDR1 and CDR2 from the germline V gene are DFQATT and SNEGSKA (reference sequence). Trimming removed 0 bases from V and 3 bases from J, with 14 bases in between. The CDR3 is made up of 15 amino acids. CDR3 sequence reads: CSARDWGTTDYGYTF. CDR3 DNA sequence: TGCAGTGCTAGAGATTGGGGTACAACTGACTATGGCTACACCTTC.

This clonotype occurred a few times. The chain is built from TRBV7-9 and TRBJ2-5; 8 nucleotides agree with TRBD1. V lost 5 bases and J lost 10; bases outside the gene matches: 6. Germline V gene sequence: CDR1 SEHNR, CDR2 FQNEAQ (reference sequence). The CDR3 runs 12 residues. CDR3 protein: CASSPQGGLQYF. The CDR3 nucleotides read TGTGCCAGCAGCCCACAGGGGGGACTCCAGTACTTC.

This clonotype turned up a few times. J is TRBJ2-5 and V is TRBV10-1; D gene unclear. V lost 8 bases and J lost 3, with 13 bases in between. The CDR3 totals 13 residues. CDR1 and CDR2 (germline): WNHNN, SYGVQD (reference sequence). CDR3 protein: CASPRPREETQYF. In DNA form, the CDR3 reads TGCGCCAGCCCCAGACCCCGGGAAGAGACCCAGTACTTC.

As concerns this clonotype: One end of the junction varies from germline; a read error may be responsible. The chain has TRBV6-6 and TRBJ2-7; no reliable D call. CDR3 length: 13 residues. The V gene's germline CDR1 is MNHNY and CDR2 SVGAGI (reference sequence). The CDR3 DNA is TGTGCCAGCACTTACGGGCCGCTCTACGAGCAGTACTTC. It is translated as CASTYGPLYEQYF.

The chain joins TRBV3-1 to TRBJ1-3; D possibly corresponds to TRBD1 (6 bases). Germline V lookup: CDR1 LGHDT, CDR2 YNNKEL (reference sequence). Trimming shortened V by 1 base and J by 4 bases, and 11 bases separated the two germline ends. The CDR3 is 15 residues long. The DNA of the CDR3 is TGTGCCAGCAGCCAAGCGAGGAGGGGGGGAAACACCATATATTTT. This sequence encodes CASSQARRGGNTIYF.

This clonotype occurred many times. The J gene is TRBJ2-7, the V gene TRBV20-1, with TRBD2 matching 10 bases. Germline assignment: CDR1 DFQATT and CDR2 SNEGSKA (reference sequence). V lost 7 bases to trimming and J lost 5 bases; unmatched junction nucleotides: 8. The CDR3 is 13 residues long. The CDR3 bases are TGCAGTGGAGCCGGGACTAGCGCCGACGAGCAGTACTTC. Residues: CSGAGTSADEQYF.

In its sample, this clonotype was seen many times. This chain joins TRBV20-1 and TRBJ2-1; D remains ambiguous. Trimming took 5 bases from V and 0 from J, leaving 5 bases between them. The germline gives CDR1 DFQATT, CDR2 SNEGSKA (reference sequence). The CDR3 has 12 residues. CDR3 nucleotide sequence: TGCAGTGCTCTCCGCTCCTACAATGAGCAGTTCTTC. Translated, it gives CSALRSYNEQFF.

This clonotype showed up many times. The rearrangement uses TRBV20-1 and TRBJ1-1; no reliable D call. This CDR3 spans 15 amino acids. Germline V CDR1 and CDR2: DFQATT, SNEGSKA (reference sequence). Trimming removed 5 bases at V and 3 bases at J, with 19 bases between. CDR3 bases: TGCAGTGCTCCGCGTAGGTATAGCGGTGACACTGAAGCTTTCTTT. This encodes CSAPRRYSGDTEAFF.

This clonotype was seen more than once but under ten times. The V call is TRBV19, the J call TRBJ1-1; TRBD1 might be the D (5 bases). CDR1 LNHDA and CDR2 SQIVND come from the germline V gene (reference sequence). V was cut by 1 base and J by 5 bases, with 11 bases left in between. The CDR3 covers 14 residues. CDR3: CASSIGGAWTEAFF. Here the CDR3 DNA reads TGTGCCAGTAGTATAGGAGGGGCGTGGACTGAAGCTTTCTTT.

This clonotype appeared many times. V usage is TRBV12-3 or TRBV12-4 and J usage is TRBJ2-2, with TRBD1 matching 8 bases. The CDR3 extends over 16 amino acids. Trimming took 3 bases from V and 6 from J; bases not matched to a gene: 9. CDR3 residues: CASSFGQGALSGELFF. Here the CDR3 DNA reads TGTGCCAGCAGTTTCGGGCAGGGGGCTTTATCCGGGGAGCTGTTTTTT.

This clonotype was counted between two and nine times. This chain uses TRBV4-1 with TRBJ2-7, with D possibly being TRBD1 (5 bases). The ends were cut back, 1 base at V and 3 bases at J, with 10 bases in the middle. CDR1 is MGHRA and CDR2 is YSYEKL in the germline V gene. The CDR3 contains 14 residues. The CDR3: CASSQVTADYEQYF. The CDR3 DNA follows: TGCGCCAGCAGCCAAGTGACAGCAGACTACGAGCAGTACTTC.

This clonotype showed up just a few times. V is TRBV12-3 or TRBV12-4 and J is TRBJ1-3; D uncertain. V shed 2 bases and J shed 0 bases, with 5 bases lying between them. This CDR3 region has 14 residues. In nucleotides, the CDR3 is TGTGCCAGCAGTTTACTGGCCTCTGGAAACACCATATATTTT. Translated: CASSLLASGNTIYF.

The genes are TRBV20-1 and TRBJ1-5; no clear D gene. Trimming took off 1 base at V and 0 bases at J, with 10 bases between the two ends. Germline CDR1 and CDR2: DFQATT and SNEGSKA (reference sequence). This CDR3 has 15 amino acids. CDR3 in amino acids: CSARGQVSSNQPQHF. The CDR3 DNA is TGCAGTGCTAGAGGTCAGGTTTCTAGCAATCAGCCCCAGCATTTT.